The source of this TCR beta chain is a study of beta chain features in type 1 diabetes. The sequenced template was cDNA made from the entire isolated RNA. Assay: immunoSEQ multiplex PCR; the TCRdb copy retains only in-frame clones and omits some. This table holds approximately 260,000 clones, 20% found once. Germline CDR1 SGHAT, CDR2 FQNNGV. This CDR3 has 12 residues. Trimming pared 1 base from V and 8 bases from J, leaving 8 bases between. General study points: Type 1 diabetes patients had moderately but significantly shorter TCRB CDR3s in all four CD4+ subsets.

This clone was counted a few times. No antigen is known for it. The chain has TRBV11-2 and TRBJ1-2; no definite D call. The TCR was taken from a woman aged 35 to 49 with type 1 diabetes. The sequencing sample was made of naive CD4+ T cells from blood. The CDR3 is CASSLASLGYTF. The CDR3, as DNA: TGTGCCAGCAGCTTAGCCTCTTTAGGCTACACCTTC.